The 14 T cell receptor beta chains below were found in one sample sequenced in a study of monozygotic twins with inflammatory bowel disease. TCRdb reprocessed the 5' RACE reads and stores each CDR3 protein as one record, lacking DNA. The sample's table shows some 160,000 distinct CDR3 sequences. Sequencing was done on a sample of blood. Every receptor here comes from a human donor with ulcerative colitis or Crohn's disease, or a healthy co-twin of an affected twin (not recorded which).

J is TRBJ1-4 and V is TRBV5-1; TCRdb calls TRBD1, which cannot be checked without DNA. This CDR3 is built from 15 residues. Germline assignment: CDR1 SGHRS and CDR2 YFSETQ. This CDR3 reads CASSVSQRGNEKLFF.

V is TRBV20-1 and J is TRBJ2-2; TCRdb indicates TRBD2, and absent DNA this call remains unverified. Germline CDR1 is DFQATT and CDR2 is SNEGSKA (reference sequence). The length of the CDR3 is 14 residues. CDR3 loop: CSARERGNTGELFF.

The CDR3 loop reads CASSVTSGNSHEQFF. J is TRBJ2-1 and V is TRBV5-5; with no DNA, the TCRdb D assignment of TRBD2 cannot be verified. This CDR3 has 15 residues. Germline assignment: CDR1 SGHKS and CDR2 YYEKEE (reference sequence).

V and J are TRBV29-1 and TRBJ2-7. This CDR3 contains 12 residues. The germline gives CDR1 SQVTM, CDR2 ANQGSEA. This chain's CDR3 is CSVEGGRYEQYF.

The chain is built from TRBV10-3 and TRBJ2-4; the TCRdb call, TRBD1, lacks DNA for checking. The CDR3 runs 15 residues. Germline CDR1 is ENHRY and CDR2 is SYGVKD. The CDR3 reads CAISLTGDLRNMQYF.

The genes are TRBV9 and TRBJ2-2; lacking DNA, the TRBD2 call made by TCRdb goes unchecked. Germline assignment: CDR1 SGDLS and CDR2 YYNGEE. The CDR3 loop spans 18 amino acids. CDR3 protein: CASSVGGGGGPNTGELFF.

The gene calls are TRBV5-4 and TRBJ2-1; lacking DNA, the TRBD2 call made by TCRdb goes unchecked. From germline, CDR1 is SGHNT and CDR2 YYREEE (reference sequence). The CDR3 totals 14 residues. The CDR3 loop reads CASSFLAGWNEQFF.

The V call is TRBV9, the J call TRBJ2-2; TCRdb reports TRBD2, a call that lacks DNA to check it against. Germline CDR1 is SGDLS and CDR2 is YYNGEE. CDR3 length: 14 residues. The CDR3 is CASSRITSTGELFF.

V and J are TRBV11-2 and TRBJ2-2; TCRdb's assignment of TRBD1 cannot be checked, as there is no DNA. This CDR3 is 15 amino acids long. Germline CDR1 is SGHAT and CDR2 is FQNNGV. The CDR3 loop is CASSPGTGRTGELFF.

V is TRBV20-1 and J is TRBJ1-6. Germline CDR1 is DFQATT and CDR2 is SNEGSKA (reference sequence). CDR3 length: 16 amino acids. The CDR3 region is CSARKSTRTEGSPLHF.

The J gene is TRBJ2-2, the V gene TRBV20-1; TCRdb lists TRBD1, though no DNA is available to test this call. The CDR3 sequence is 17 residues long. CDR1 is DFQATT, CDR2 SNEGSKA, per germline (reference sequence). The CDR3 here is CSARDPVAGGETGELFF.

The J gene is TRBJ1-5, the V gene TRBV6-2 or TRBV6-3; TCRdb lists TRBD1, though no DNA is available to test this call. CDR3 length equals 14 residues. CDR1 and CDR2 from the germline V gene are MNHEY and SVGEGT. The CDR3 spells CASSYAGNNQPQHF.

V is TRBV29-1 and J is TRBJ2-7. CDR1 and CDR2 from the germline V gene are SQVTM and ANQGSEA. CDR3 length: 12 amino acids. CDR3 amino acids: CSVTWGTDEQYF.

V is TRBV20-1 and J is TRBJ2-5; TCRdb's D call, TRBD1, is unchecked because there is no DNA. Germline CDR1 reads DFQATT; CDR2 reads SNEGSKA (reference sequence). The CDR3 length is 15 residues. This CDR3 reads CSARDPRGRGETQYF.